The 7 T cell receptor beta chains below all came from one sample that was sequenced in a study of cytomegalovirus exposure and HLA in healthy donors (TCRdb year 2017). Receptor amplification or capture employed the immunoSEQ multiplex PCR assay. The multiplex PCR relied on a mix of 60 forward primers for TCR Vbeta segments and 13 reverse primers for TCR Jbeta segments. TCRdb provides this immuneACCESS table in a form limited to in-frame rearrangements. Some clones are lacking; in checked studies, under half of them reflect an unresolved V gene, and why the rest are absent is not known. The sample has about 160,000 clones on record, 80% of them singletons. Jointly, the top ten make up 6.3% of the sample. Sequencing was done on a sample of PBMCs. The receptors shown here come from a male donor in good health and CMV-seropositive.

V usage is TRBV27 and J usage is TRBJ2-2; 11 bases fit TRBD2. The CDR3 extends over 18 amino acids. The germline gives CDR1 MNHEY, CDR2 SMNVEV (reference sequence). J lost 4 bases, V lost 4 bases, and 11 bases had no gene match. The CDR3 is CASSSPRTSGRGTGELFF. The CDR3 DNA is TGTGCCAGCAGTTCCCCCCGAACTAGCGGGAGAGGCACCGGGGAGCTGTTTTTT.

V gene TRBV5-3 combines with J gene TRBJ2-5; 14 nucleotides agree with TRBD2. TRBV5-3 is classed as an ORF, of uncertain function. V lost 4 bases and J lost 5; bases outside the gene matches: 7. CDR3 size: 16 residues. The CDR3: CARSRTSGRSEETQYF. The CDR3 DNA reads TGTGCCAGAAGCAGGACTAGCGGGAGGTCGGAGGAGACCCAGTACTTC.

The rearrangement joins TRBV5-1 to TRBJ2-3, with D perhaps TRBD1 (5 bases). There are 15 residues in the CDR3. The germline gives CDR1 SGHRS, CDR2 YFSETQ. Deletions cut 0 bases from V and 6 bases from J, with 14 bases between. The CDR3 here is CASSLATQVSDTQYF. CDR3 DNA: TGCGCCAGCAGCTTGGCCACACAGGTCAGTGATACGCAGTATTTT.

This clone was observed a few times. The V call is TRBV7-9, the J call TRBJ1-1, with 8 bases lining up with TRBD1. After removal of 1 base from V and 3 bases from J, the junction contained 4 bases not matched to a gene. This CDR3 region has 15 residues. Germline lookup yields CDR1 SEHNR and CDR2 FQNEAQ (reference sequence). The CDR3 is CASSLGPGGYTEAFF. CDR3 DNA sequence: TGTGCCAGCAGCTTAGGTCCAGGGGGCTACACTGAAGCTTTCTTT.

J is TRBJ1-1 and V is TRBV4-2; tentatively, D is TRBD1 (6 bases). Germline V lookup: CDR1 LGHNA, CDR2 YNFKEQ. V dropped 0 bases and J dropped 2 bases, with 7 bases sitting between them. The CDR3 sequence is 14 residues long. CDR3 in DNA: TGTGCCAGCAGCCAAGAACAGGGTAACACTGAAGCTTTCTTT. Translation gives CASSQEQGNTEAFF.

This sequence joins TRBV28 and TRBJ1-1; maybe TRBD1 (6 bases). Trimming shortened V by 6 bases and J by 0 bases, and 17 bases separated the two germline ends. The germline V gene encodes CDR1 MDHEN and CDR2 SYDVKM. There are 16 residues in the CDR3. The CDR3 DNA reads TGTGCCAGCAGGGGGGCGGGCAGACCTATGAACACTGAAGCTTTCTTT. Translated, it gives CASRGAGRPMNTEAFF.

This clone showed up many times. CDR3 nucleotide sequence: TGTGCCAGCAGTGACACAGGGCTAGATACGCAGTATTTT. It encodes CASSDTGLDTQYF. The chain is built from TRBV6-4 and TRBJ2-3, with D maybe TRBD1 (6 bases). V lost 2 bases and J 5 bases, leaving 8 bases between the germline ends. The CDR3 is made up of 13 amino acids. Germline V gives CDR1 MRHNA, CDR2 SNTAGT.